This record concerns one T cell receptor (beta chain) sequence. As yet, its antigen is unknown. Libraries were prepared by immunoSEQ multiplex PCR; TCRdb keeps only in-frame clonotypes and omits some of them. The data contain about 85,000 clones, more than 85% of them seen just once; the ten biggest clones take up approximately 8%. The sample comes from a study of T cell responses to AZD1222 COVID-19 vaccine. Germline V CDR1 and CDR2: MNHEY, SVGAGI. Trimming removed 4 bases at V and 4 bases at J, with 10 bases between. The CDR3 has 13 amino acids. Study-wide results and limits: Once two AZD1222 doses were given, Spike-specific TCR breadth and depth went up.

The chain recombines TRBV6-5 with TRBJ1-1; the D gene is possibly TRBD1 (5 bases). The clonotype comes from an adult who received the AZD1222 COVID-19 vaccine. The specimen comprised peripheral blood, sampled 28 days after the second AZD1222 dose. The CDR3 is CASSSTGGTEAFF. In DNA form, the CDR3 reads TGTGCCAGCAGTTCGACGGGGGGCACTGAAGCTTTCTTT.